This T cell receptor (beta chain) stems from a study of Ad26.COV2.S vaccination and SARS-CoV-2 variants. This sample's treatment: roughly 18 received Ad26.COV2.S at low or high dose, single or two shots; roughly five received placebo; per-sample allocation not given. Sample collection was performed on day 63 after the first vaccine or placebo injection. The V and J ends lost 3 bases and 1 base, in that order; junction bases with no gene match: 10. From germline, CDR1 is SGDLS and CDR2 YYNGEE. The CDR3 runs 17 residues. Sequenced by immunoSEQ multiplex PCR; TCRdb stores in-frame clones only, minus some. The table shows about 430,000 clones, with around 90% occurring only once.

The specimen comprised peripheral blood, sampled in a trial of Ad26.COV2.S vaccine versus placebo. The clonotype comes from a person between 18 and 65 years old who received the Ad26.COV2.S COVID-19 vaccine or a placebo. The chain joins TRBV9 to TRBJ2-3; 8 positions match TRBD1. CDR3 residues: CASSAGPGQARTDTQYF. The CDR3 region has the DNA TGTGCCAGCAGCGCCGGTCCGGGACAGGCCCGCACAGATACGCAGTATTTT. The full variable domain, rest sourced from reference TRBV9 and TRBJ2-3, is DSGVTQTPKHLITATGQRVTLRCSPRSGDLSVYWYQQSLDQGLQFLIQYYNGEERAKGNILERFSAQQFPDLHSELNLSSLELGDSALYFCASSAGPGQARTDTQYFGPGTRLTVL.